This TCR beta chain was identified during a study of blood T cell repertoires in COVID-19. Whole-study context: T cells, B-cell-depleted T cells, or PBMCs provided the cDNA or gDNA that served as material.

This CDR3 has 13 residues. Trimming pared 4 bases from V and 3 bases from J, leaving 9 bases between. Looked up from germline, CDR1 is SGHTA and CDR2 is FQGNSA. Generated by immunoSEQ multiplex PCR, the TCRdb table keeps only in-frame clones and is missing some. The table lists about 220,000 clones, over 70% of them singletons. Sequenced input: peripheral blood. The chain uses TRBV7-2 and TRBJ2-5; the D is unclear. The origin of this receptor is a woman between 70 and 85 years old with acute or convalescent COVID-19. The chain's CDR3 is CASSWLYEETQYF. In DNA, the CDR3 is TGTGCCAGCAGCTGGCTTTATGAAGAGACCCAGTACTTC.